The 32 T cell receptor beta chains in this list originate from one sample, sequenced in a study of blood T cell repertoires in COVID-19. TCRdb's table, derived via immunoSEQ multiplex PCR, lists solely in-frame clones and lacks some. The table lists 130,000 or so clones, under 85% of them singletons. The specimen was peripheral blood. The source is a human donor in a cohort sampled during active COVID-19.

V gene TRBV4-2 combines with J gene TRBJ2-1; 15 positions match TRBD2. The CDR3 consists of 17 residues. V dropped 3 bases and J dropped 9; count of bases not matched to a gene: 9. The germline V gene encodes CDR1 LGHNA and CDR2 YNFKEQ. DNA of the CDR3: TGTGCCAGCAGCCAGGACCCCGGGACTAGCGGGAGGTTTGAGCAGTTCTTC. As protein: CASSQDPGTSGRFEQFF.

The chain couples TRBV6-5 to TRBJ1-2; 8 bases match TRBD1. Looked up from germline, CDR1 is MNHEY and CDR2 is SVGAGI. The CDR3 spans 15 residues. V shed 2 bases, J shed 0 bases, and the junction held 2 bases outside the gene matches. The CDR3 loop reads CASSYRTGTNYGYTF. In nucleotides, the CDR3 is TGTGCCAGCAGTTACCGGACAGGGACTAACTATGGCTACACCTTC.

The chain joins TRBV19 to TRBJ1-6; D not resolved. This CDR3 has 13 residues. V lost 3 bases, J lost 10 bases, and 10 bases lay in between. Germline values: CDR1 LNHDA, CDR2 SQIVND (reference sequence). CDR3 protein: CASSIQERSPLHF. The CDR3 DNA reads as TGTGCCAGTAGTATCCAGGAAAGGTCACCCCTCCACTTT.

V and J are TRBV7-9 and TRBJ2-3; 13 bases are shared with TRBD2. The V and J ends lost 5 bases and 1 base, in that order; junction bases with no gene match: 9. Germline CDR1 SEHNR, CDR2 FQNEAQ (reference sequence). CDR3 length: 18 residues. CDR3: CASSPWTSGSMGTDTQYF. The CDR3 DNA follows: TGTGCCAGCAGCCCCTGGACTAGCGGGAGTATGGGCACAGATACGCAGTATTTT.

The CDR3 coding sequence is TGTGCCAGCAACCTTGCGGGTAGCGGGATGGCAGATACGCAGTATTTT. Residues: CASNLAGSGMADTQYF. V is TRBV27 and J is TRBJ2-3, with 8 bases matching TRBD2. V lost 7 bases to trimming and J lost 4 bases; unmatched junction nucleotides: 13. Per the germline V gene, CDR1 is MNHEY and CDR2 is SMNVEV (reference sequence). The CDR3 is 16 residues long.

The chain uses TRBV12-3 or TRBV12-4 and TRBJ1-1; no clear D. The CDR3 runs to 13 residues. The V gene lost 5 bases and the J gene lost 4 bases, with 11 bases spanning the gap. The CDR3 bases are TGTGCCAGCAGTCTAGAAAGTAGCACTGAAGCTTTCTTT. Protein sequence: CASSLESSTEAFF.

This clone was seen only a few times. The DNA for the CDR3 is TGTGCCAGCAGCTCCCAGGGTCAGCCCCAGCATTTT. Its translation is CASSSQGQPQHF. This chain connects TRBV5-4 to TRBJ1-5, with D tentatively TRBD1 (5 bases). Deletions cut 3 bases from V and 6 bases from J, with 7 bases between. The germline CDR1 and CDR2 sequences are SGHNT and YYREEE (reference sequence). This CDR3 spans 12 amino acids.

The chain is built from TRBV4-3 and TRBJ2-3, with 7 positions matching TRBD2. V was pared by 4 bases and J by 6 bases, with 10 bases of the junction left unmatched. This CDR3 region has 15 residues. Germline values: CDR1 LGHNA, CDR2 YSLEER. The CDR3 here is CASSPLLAGADTQYF. The CDR3 DNA reads TGCGCCAGCAGCCCCCTTCTGGCGGGAGCGGATACGCAGTATTTT.

The rearrangement links TRBV2 to TRBJ2-1; no reliable D call. CDR1 is SNHLY and CDR2 is FYNNEI in the germline V gene. The CDR3 covers 16 residues. V was shortened by 3 bases and J by 6 bases, with 18 bases between the two germline ends. The CDR3 loop is CASSEQVPPISNEQFF. In DNA, the CDR3 is TGTGCCAGCAGTGAGCAGGTGCCACCTATCAGCAATGAGCAGTTCTTC.

The sample holds one count of this clone. This rearrangement joins TRBV5-5 to TRBJ1-2, with D perhaps matching TRBD1 (6 bases). CDR3 length: 13 residues. V shed 6 bases and J shed 9 bases, with 18 bases lying between them. Germline loops: CDR1 SGHKS, CDR2 YYEKEE (reference sequence). CDR3 DNA sequence: TGTGCCAGCAACGTACAGGGAGAGGGTCGCTACACCTTC. Its protein is CASNVQGEGRYTF.

The gene calls are TRBV10-3 and TRBJ1-4; D is possibly TRBD1 (5 bases). The CDR3 loop spans 15 amino acids. Germline-derived CDR1 and CDR2 are ENHRY and SYGVKD. Between the trimmed V and J ends, which lost 10 bases and 1 base, there was a span of 16 bases. The CDR3 DNA reads as TGTGCCACCTATCCCTCTCAGGGAACTAATGAAAAACTGTTTTTT. As protein: CATYPSQGTNEKLFF.

This clone has just a few counts. The rearrangement joins TRBV7-2 to TRBJ2-7, with TRBD2 matching over 7 bases. The J segment lost 3 bases and the V segment lost 5 bases, leaving 10 bases of the junction unmatched. Germline lookup yields CDR1 SGHTA and CDR2 FQGNSA. CDR3 size: 15 residues. For the CDR3, the DNA is TGTGCCAGCAGCCTTAGATCGTGGGGGGGCTACGAGCAGTACTTC. It codes for CASSLRSWGGYEQYF.

This sequence joins TRBV2 and TRBJ2-3; possible D gene TRBD2, 5 bases. The CDR3 spans 13 residues. Germline CDR1 is SNHLY and CDR2 is FYNNEI. V was cut by 7 bases and J by 1 base, with 9 bases left in between. CDR3 amino acids: CASNRGGTDTQYF. DNA for the CDR3: TGTGCCAGCAACCGGGGAGGCACAGATACGCAGTATTTT. The complete variable domain, with remaining parts taken from reference TRBV2 and TRBJ2-3, reads EPEVTQTPSHQVTQMGQEVILRCVPISNHLYFYWYRQILGQKVEFLVSFYNNEISEKSEIFDDQFSVERPDGSNFTLKIRSTKLEDSAMYFCASNRGGTDTQYFGPGTRLTVL.

This clone has at least ten counts. The rearrangement links TRBV11-2 to TRBJ1-4, with TRBD1 matching 8 bases. Germline V CDR1 and CDR2: SGHAT, FQNNGV. The V and J ends lost 7 bases and 7 bases, in that order; junction bases with no gene match: 11. The CDR3 length is 15 residues. CDR3 nucleotides: TGTGCCAGCAACCCCGGGACAGGAATTGGTGAAAAACTGTTTTTT. This codes for CASNPGTGIGEKLFF.

The rearrangement uses TRBV12-5 and TRBJ2-3, with D perhaps matching TRBD2 (6 bases). Germline CDR1 and CDR2: LGHNT and FRNRAP. Between the trimmed V and J ends, which lost 3 bases and 8 bases, there was a span of 12 bases. The CDR3 length is 13 residues. The chain's CDR3 is CASGLPGLPTQYF. CDR3 DNA: TGTGCTAGTGGTTTACCCGGACTACCTACGCAGTATTTT.

The rearrangement joins TRBV7-3 to TRBJ1-3; no clear D. Germline V gene data show CDR1 as SGHTA and CDR2 as FQGTGA. CDR3 length: 14 amino acids. The V and J ends lost 0 bases and 8 bases respectively, with 11 bases between them. The CDR3 region has the DNA TGTGCCAGCAGCTTAACGGCGGGTACTGACACCATATATTTT. This codes for CASSLTAGTDTIYF. Supplemented by reference TRBV7-3 and TRBJ1-3, the full variable domain reads GAGVSQTPSNKVTEKGKYVELRCDPISGHTALYWYRQSLGQGPEFLIYFQGTGAADDSGLPNDRFFAVRPEGSVSTLKIQRTERGDSAVYLCASSLTAGTDTIYFGEGSWLTVV.

V and J are TRBV2 and TRBJ1-4, with TRBD1 matching 9 bases. There are 16 residues in the CDR3. V lost 3 bases, J lost 3 bases, and 5 bases stayed unmatched. In germline, CDR1 is SNHLY, CDR2 FYNNEI. The CDR3 nucleotides are TGTGCCAGCAGTGATCGGACAGGGGCCTCTAATGAAAAACTGTTTTTT. Protein sequence: CASSDRTGASNEKLFF.

This clone showed up just a few times. CDR3 in amino acids: CASSHLAEGFGSYEQYF. CDR3 in DNA: TGTGCCAGCAGCCACCTCGCCGAGGGTTTTGGCTCCTACGAGCAGTACTTC. The gene calls are TRBV14 and TRBJ2-7; perhaps TRBD2 as D (5 bases). The CDR3 runs 17 residues. CDR1 is SGHDN, CDR2 FVKESK, per germline. Trimming shortened V by 3 bases and J by 0 bases, and 18 bases separated the two germline ends.

The sample holds one count of this clone. This rearrangement joins TRBV9 to TRBJ2-7; 8 positions match TRBD1. J was trimmed by 7 bases and V by 3 bases; bases with no gene match: 12. This CDR3 comprises 15 residues. Germline assignment: CDR1 SGDLS and CDR2 YYNGEE. CDR3 amino acids: CASSERGQGLGEQYF. The CDR3 DNA reads as TGTGCCAGCAGCGAGCGCGGACAGGGATTAGGGGAGCAGTACTTC.

The V gene is TRBV28, the J gene TRBJ1-2, with no clear D. Between the trimmed V and J ends, which lost 3 bases and 9 bases, there was a span of 11 bases. The germline V gene has CDR1 MDHEN and CDR2 SYDVKM. The CDR3 runs to 12 residues. The CDR3 bases are TGTGCCAGCAGTTTGCGCATCAGGAGCTACACCTTC. Its translation: CASSLRIRSYTF.

The gene calls are TRBV28 and TRBJ2-1; 9 bases map to TRBD2. CDR1 is MDHEN and CDR2 is SYDVKM in the germline V gene. CDR3 length: 16 amino acids. The V and J ends lost 6 bases and 0 bases, in that order; junction bases with no gene match: 6. CDR3 DNA sequence: TGTGCCAGCAGCCCCTTTAGCGGGAGCTCCTACAATGAGCAGTTCTTC. It is translated as CASSPFSGSSYNEQFF.

This rearrangement joins TRBV3-1 (or the pseudogene TRBV3-2) to TRBJ2-3, with TRBD1 as a possible D gene (7 bases). This CDR3 spans 18 amino acids. V was pared by 5 bases and J by 6 bases, with 27 bases between. The germline CDR1 and CDR2 sequences are LGHDT and YNNKEL (reference sequence). CDR3 sequence reads: CASSKGRGRGPPPDTQYF. The DNA of the CDR3 is TGTGCCAGCAGCAAAGGAAGGGGGCGGGGCCCCCCACCGGATACGCAGTATTTT.

This chain links TRBV7-3 with TRBJ2-7, with 9 nucleotides matching TRBD1. With 4 bases clipped from V and 6 bases from J, the junction kept 7 bases outside the gene matches. This CDR3 region has 14 residues. The germline V gene encodes CDR1 SGHTA and CDR2 FQGTGA. The CDR3 region is CASSSTGGPGEQYF. In DNA form, the CDR3 reads TGTGCCAGCAGCTCCACAGGGGGCCCGGGCGAGCAGTACTTC. The full variable domain, with the rest looked up from reference TRBV7-3 and TRBJ2-7, is GAGVSQTPSNKVTEKGKYVELRCDPISGHTALYWYRQSLGQGPEFLIYFQGTGAADDSGLPNDRFFAVRPEGSVSTLKIQRTERGDSAVYLCASSSTGGPGEQYFGPGTRLTVT.

This chain connects TRBV29-1 to TRBJ1-2; 10 nucleotides match TRBD1. From germline, CDR1 is SQVTM and CDR2 ANQGSEA. This CDR3 has 13 residues. V was clipped by 7 bases and J by 6 bases; unmatched bases: 8. Here the CDR3 reads CSGRTGGQDGYTF. The CDR3 DNA is TGCAGCGGGAGGACAGGGGGGCAGGATGGCTACACCTTC.

On this clone: This sample also contains other DNA sequences that code for the same CDR3. The rearrangement links TRBV5-1 to TRBJ2-1; 7 bases are a match to TRBD2. Germline CDR1 is SGHRS and CDR2 is YFSETQ. The CDR3 runs to 15 residues. Trimming took 0 bases from V and 2 from J; bases not matched to a gene: 2. Written as DNA, the CDR3 is TGCGCCAGCAGCTTGGAGGCGGGAGCCTACAATGAGCAGTTCTTC. Its protein product is CASSLEAGAYNEQFF.

This sequence joins TRBV5-5 and TRBJ2-2; D uncertain. The CDR3 covers 15 residues. The germline V and J ends were trimmed by 0 bases and 0 bases, with 6 bases remaining between them. Germline lookup yields CDR1 SGHKS and CDR2 YYEKEE (reference sequence). This CDR3 is CASSLGGTNTGELFF. CDR3 nucleotide sequence: TGTGCCAGCAGCTTGGGAGGCACGAACACCGGGGAGCTGTTTTTT.

The V call is TRBV5-1, the J call TRBJ2-3; D is perhaps TRBD2 (6 bases). Germline-derived CDR1 and CDR2 are SGHRS and YFSETQ. This CDR3 is built from 15 residues. The V and J ends lost 4 bases and 4 bases respectively, with 16 bases between them. The CDR3 DNA reads as TGCGCCAGCAGCCCGCCCGGCGGGGAGGCAGATACGCAGTATTTT. The encoded protein is CASSPPGGEADTQYF.

This clone has only a few counts. The CDR3 here is CASSLGGPTSVDASEQYF. In DNA, the CDR3 is TGTGCCAGTAGTCTAGGAGGGCCTACTAGCGTCGACGCCTCCGAGCAGTACTTC. The gene calls are TRBV19 and TRBJ2-7; 7 nucleotides match TRBD2. The CDR3 covers 18 residues. V trimming: 5 bases; J trimming: 6 bases; junction bases outside the gene matches: 22. Germline CDR1 LNHDA, CDR2 SQIVND (reference sequence).

The chain joins TRBV28 to TRBJ1-2; possible D gene TRBD1, 5 bases. Germline V gene data show CDR1 as MDHEN and CDR2 as SYDVKM. This CDR3 contains 15 residues. Trimming shortened V by 2 bases and J by 6 bases, and 16 bases separated the two germline ends. The CDR3 DNA follows: TGTGCCAGCAGTTTAGGTCAGGGCTTACTTCATGGCTACACCTTC. Translated, it gives CASSLGQGLLHGYTF.

This chain joins TRBV28 and TRBJ2-3, with D possibly matching TRBD2 (6 bases). There are 16 residues in the CDR3. Germline V gene sequence: CDR1 MDHEN, CDR2 SYDVKM. Trimming pared 7 bases from V and 6 bases from J, leaving 23 bases between. The CDR3 is CASTIGGTQGGDTQYF. CDR3 sequence (DNA): TGTGCCAGCACTATAGGAGGGACCCAGGGTGGGGATACGCAGTATTTT.

This sequence joins TRBV19 and TRBJ2-1, with 12 bases lining up with TRBD2. The ends lost 6 bases at V and 6 bases at J; junction bases unmatched: 6. Germline values: CDR1 LNHDA, CDR2 SQIVND (reference sequence). The CDR3 is 15 residues long. CDR3: CASRTSGSAGNEQFF. CDR3 sequence (DNA): TGTGCCAGTAGGACTAGCGGGAGTGCGGGCAATGAGCAGTTCTTC.

The CDR3 DNA reads as TGTGCCAGCAGCTCCGGACTAGCGGCCACAGATACGCAGTATTTT. This gives the protein CASSSGLAATDTQYF. V and J are TRBV11-3 and TRBJ2-3; 10 bases line up with TRBD2. V shed 4 bases, J shed 2 bases, and the junction held 3 bases outside the gene matches. Per germline, CDR1 SGHNT and CDR2 YENEEA. This CDR3 region has 15 residues.